The 9 T cell receptor beta chains below all came from one sample that was sequenced in a study of cytomegalovirus exposure and HLA in healthy donors. Vbeta (60) and Jbeta (13) primers were used in the PCR. Sequenced by immunoSEQ multiplex PCR; TCRdb stores in-frame clones only, minus some. The sample includes roughly 100,000 clones, 76% of them seen just once. The sequenced sample was PBMCs. These receptors all stem from a woman between 18 and 30 years old in good health and CMV-seropositive.

The chain combines TRBV28 with TRBJ2-5; maybe TRBD2 (6 bases). V was cut by 3 bases and J by 4 bases, with 15 bases left in between. The CDR3 is 15 residues long. Looked up from germline, CDR1 is MDHEN and CDR2 is SYDVKM. CDR3 region: CASSLVGGMIETQYF. The CDR3 nucleotides read TGTGCCAGCAGTTTGGTCGGCGGGATGATAGAGACCCAGTACTTC.

This clone turned up a few times. This chain links TRBV4-1 with TRBJ1-5; 9 nucleotides line up with TRBD1. The CDR3 has 16 amino acids. The germline V gene encodes CDR1 MGHRA and CDR2 YSYEKL. After removal of 2 bases from V and 8 bases from J, the junction contained 10 bases not matched to a gene. The CDR3 bases are TGCGCCAGCAGCCAAACCGGGACAGGGTGGAGTGAGCCCCAGCATTTT. Its translation is CASSQTGTGWSEPQHF.

This chain's CDR3 is CASSHTPTQNTEAFF. For the CDR3, the DNA is TGTGCCAGCAGCCACACCCCCACACAGAACACTGAAGCTTTCTTT. The V gene is TRBV5-6, the J gene TRBJ1-1; D remains unclear. The CDR3 consists of 15 residues. Germline CDR1 and CDR2: SGHDT and YYEEEE. The V end lost 4 bases, the J end lost 1 base, and 14 bases lay between the germline ends.

The rearrangement uses TRBV5-6 and TRBJ2-5; 10 nucleotides line up with TRBD1. After removal of 4 bases from V and 2 bases from J, the junction contained 8 bases not matched to a gene. The germline gives CDR1 SGHDT, CDR2 YYEEEE. This CDR3 is 16 amino acids long. The CDR3 sequence is CASSIGGQGIQETQYF. As DNA, the CDR3 is TGTGCCAGCAGCATTGGGGGACAGGGGATTCAAGAGACCCAGTACTTC.

This clone was seen a few times. The chain combines TRBV7-9 with TRBJ2-5; tentative D call: TRBD1 (7 bases). The CDR3 totals 13 residues. CDR1 and CDR2 from the germline V gene are SEHNR and FQNEAQ (reference sequence). Trimming took 5 bases from V and 7 from J, leaving 14 bases between them. The CDR3 DNA reads TGTGCCAGCAGCGCCAGGGGGGAGGTGACCCAGTACTTC. The encoded protein is CASSARGEVTQYF.

This clone was recorded only once. The chain carries TRBV14 and TRBJ2-3; tentatively, D is TRBD2 (6 bases). The CDR3 totals 14 residues. CDR1 is SGHDN and CDR2 is FVKESK in the germline V gene. V lost 10 bases to trimming and J lost 2 bases, with 16 bases between them. CDR3 nucleotides: TGTGCCACCTCCGGGACTTATTACACAGATACGCAGTATTTT. Protein: CATSGTYYTDTQYF.

V is TRBV5-4 and J is TRBJ2-1, with 9 bases fitting TRBD1. The CDR3 length is 13 residues. Trimming removed 3 bases from V and 7 bases from J; junction bases left unmatched: 2. CDR1 is SGHNT, CDR2 YYREEE, per germline (reference sequence). The CDR3 protein is CASSWDRENEQFF. DNA of the CDR3: TGTGCCAGCAGCTGGGACAGGGAAAATGAGCAGTTCTTC. The whole variable domain, filled in from reference TRBV5-4 and TRBJ2-1, reads ETGVTQSPTHLIKTRGQQVTLRCSSQSGHNTVSWYQQALGQGPQFIFQYYREEENGRGNFPPRFSGLQFPNYSSELNVNALELDDSALYLCASSWDRENEQFFGPGTRLTVL.

This chain uses TRBV7-8 with TRBJ2-7, with D possibly being TRBD1 (5 bases). Germline-derived CDR1 and CDR2 are SGHVS and FQNEAQ. Trimming removed 5 bases from V and 1 base from J, with 6 bases in between. This CDR3 is built from 12 residues. CDR3 region: CASSDSSYEQYF. The CDR3 coding sequence is TGTGCCAGCAGCGACAGTTCCTACGAGCAGTACTTC.

The chain combines TRBV28 with TRBJ2-1, with D perhaps TRBD1 (5 bases). Trimming removed 10 bases at V and 5 bases at J, with 12 bases between. The CDR3 length is 12 residues. Germline loops: CDR1 MDHEN, CDR2 SYDVKM. Written as DNA, the CDR3 is TGTGCCATCGAACAGGAACACAATGAGCAGTTCTTC. It is translated as CAIEQEHNEQFF.